This entry lists 16 T cell receptor beta chains sequenced from one sample in a study of T cell responses to AZD1222 COVID-19 vaccine (dated by TCRdb to about 2021). This sample's time point label indicates: baseline before first vaccination. Library prep was done by the immunoSEQ multiplex PCR assay. TCRdb holds this immuneACCESS table with in-frame rearrangements only. Some clones are missing; in checked studies, unresolved V genes explain under half, and the rest has no known cause. The sample table shows approximately 150,000 clones, and roughly 90% are seen once. Of the sample, more than 2.5% falls within the top ten clones. Sequencing was performed on peripheral blood, taken on day 0 of AZD1222 vaccination. Every receptor here comes from an adult in good health.

The chain has TRBV27 and TRBJ1-1; D unclear. The CDR3 loop spans 15 amino acids. The V and J ends lost 0 bases and 1 base respectively, with 9 bases between them. Germline-derived CDR1 and CDR2 are MNHEY and SMNVEV (reference sequence). CDR3 sequence reads: CASSLSMAGNTEAFF. CDR3 nucleotide sequence: TGTGCCAGCAGTTTATCGATGGCAGGGAACACTGAAGCTTTCTTT.

V is TRBV5-1 and J is TRBJ2-5, with a weak D call TRBD2 (6 bases). Germline lookup yields CDR1 SGHRS and CDR2 YFSETQ. The CDR3 covers 14 residues. V shed 0 bases and J shed 4 bases, with 10 bases lying between them. The CDR3 here is CASSLVGGPETQYF. The CDR3 DNA reads as TGCGCCAGCAGCTTGGTGGGGGGACCAGAGACCCAGTACTTC.

The CDR3: CASSQVASGSRQETQYF. For the CDR3, the DNA is TGTGCCAGCAGCCAAGTTGCTAGCGGGAGTAGACAAGAGACCCAGTACTTC. The chain is built from TRBV3-1 (or the pseudogene TRBV3-2) and TRBJ2-5; TRBD2 matches at 10 bases. The CDR3 length is 17 residues. CDR1 is LGHDT, CDR2 YNNKEL, per germline (reference sequence). V lost 1 base, J lost 2 bases, and 7 bases stayed unmatched.

The CDR3 DNA sequence: TGTGCCACCAGCAGGCCTGACACAGATACGCAGTATTTT. Translated, it gives CATSRPDTDTQYF. The chain uses TRBV15 and TRBJ2-3; D remains unclear. CDR1 and CDR2 (germline): LNHNV, YYDKDF (reference sequence). The V and J ends lost 3 bases and 2 bases respectively, with 6 bases between them. The length of the CDR3 is 13 residues.

This chain links TRBV15 with TRBJ2-7; a weak D match, TRBD1 (6 bases). The V end lost 1 base, the J end lost 5 bases, and 12 bases lay between the germline ends. The CDR3 covers 14 residues. Germline CDR1 and CDR2: LNHNV and YYDKDF (reference sequence). This CDR3 reads CATSRVGGWDEQYF. CDR3 coding DNA: TGTGCCACCAGCAGAGTTGGGGGCTGGGACGAGCAGTACTTC. Full variable domain (remainder filled in from reference TRBV15 and TRBJ2-7): DAMVIQNPRYQVTQFGKPVTLSCSQTLNHNVMYWYQQKSSQAPKLLFHYYDKDFNNEADTPDNFQSRRPNTSFCFLDIRSPGLGDTAMYLCATSRVGGWDEQYFGPGTRLTVT.

The chain combines TRBV24-1 with TRBJ2-1; D possibly corresponds to TRBD2 (5 bases). This CDR3 has 15 amino acids. CDR1 is KGHDR and CDR2 is SFDVKD in the germline V gene. V lost 1 base and J 6 bases, leaving 12 bases between the germline ends. CDR3 region: CATSDLREGGNEQFF. DNA of the CDR3: TGTGCCACCAGTGATTTAAGGGAAGGAGGCAATGAGCAGTTCTTC.

The chain employs TRBV7-2 and TRBJ2-7, with D uncertain. This CDR3 spans 13 amino acids. The germline V gene has CDR1 SGHTA and CDR2 FQGNSA. The ends were cut back, 0 bases at V and 6 bases at J, with 9 bases in the middle. The CDR3: CASSLAGVGEQYF. As DNA, the CDR3 is TGTGCCAGCAGCTTAGCAGGTGTGGGCGAGCAGTACTTC. Full variable domain (missing parts from reference TRBV7-2 and TRBJ2-7): GAGVSQSPSNKVTEKGKDVELRCDPISGHTALYWYRQSLGQGLEFLIYFQGNSAPDKSGLPSDRFSAERTGGSVSTLTIQRTQQEDSAVYLCASSLAGVGEQYFGPGTRLTVT.

This clone occurred a few times. The chain has TRBV2 and TRBJ1-2, with D perhaps TRBD1 (5 bases). The CDR3 is 13 amino acids. Germline assignment: CDR1 SNHLY and CDR2 FYNNEI. V was cut by 1 base and J by 3 bases, with 6 bases left in between. The CDR3 DNA is TGTGCCAGCAGTGAAGGACAGTACTATGGCTACACCTTC. Translation gives CASSEGQYYGYTF.

This chain links TRBV7-2 with TRBJ1-2; D is undetermined. Germline CDR1 SGHTA, CDR2 FQGNSA. Trimming pared 7 bases from V and 0 bases from J, leaving 15 bases between. The CDR3 sequence is 15 residues long. CDR3 amino acids: CASIVSERPNYGYTF. The DNA for the CDR3 is TGTGCCAGCATCGTTTCCGAGAGACCTAACTATGGCTACACCTTC.

The CDR3 coding sequence is TGTGCCAGCAGCTACGGTGCCCGGGCTTTCTTT. Translating gives CASSYGARAFF. This sequence joins TRBV12-3 or TRBV12-4 and TRBJ1-1; D is undetermined. V was pared by 6 bases and J by 11 bases, with 13 bases between. This CDR3 has 11 residues.

This clone was seen a single time. V is TRBV6-6 and J is TRBJ2-1, with D maybe TRBD2 (5 bases). This CDR3 comprises 14 residues. Germline lookup yields CDR1 MNHNY and CDR2 SVGAGI (reference sequence). V was shortened by 11 bases and J by 2 bases, with 16 bases between the two germline ends. DNA for the CDR3: TGTGCCCTCAGCGGACCCGATACCTACAATGAGCAGTTCTTC. This sequence encodes CALSGPDTYNEQFF.

The rearrangement joins TRBV7-6 to TRBJ2-2; TRBD1 matches 11 bases. Looked up from germline, CDR1 is SGHVS and CDR2 is FNYEAQ. CDR3 length equals 16 residues. With V trimmed by 5 bases and J by 8 bases, 10 bases remained unmatched. The CDR3 protein is CASSPRTGGGLGELFF. Here the CDR3 DNA reads TGTGCCAGCAGCCCTCGGACAGGGGGCGGTTTGGGGGAGCTGTTTTTT.

This chain joins TRBV18 and TRBJ2-3, with TRBD2 identical over 11 bases. The CDR3 runs 15 residues. With V trimmed by 4 bases and J by 0 bases, 0 bases remained unmatched. The germline gives CDR1 KGHSH, CDR2 LQKENI. The DNA for the CDR3 is TGTGCCAGCTCACGGACTAGCGGGAGCACAGATACGCAGTATTTT. Protein sequence: CASSRTSGSTDTQYF.

DNA of the CDR3: TGTGCCAGCAGTGGGCAGGGAATTGAAAAACTGTTTTTT. Translated, it gives CASSGQGIEKLFF. V gene TRBV28 combines with J gene TRBJ1-4; maybe TRBD1 (5 bases). The CDR3 loop spans 13 amino acids. V shed 5 bases and J shed 7 bases, with 11 bases lying between them. In germline, CDR1 is MDHEN, CDR2 SYDVKM.

The CDR3 DNA sequence: TGTGCCAGCAGCCCCGGGGACAATGAGCAGTTCTTC. Its protein product is CASSPGDNEQFF. The J gene is TRBJ2-1, the V gene TRBV7-9; D possibly corresponds to TRBD2 (5 bases). Germline assignment: CDR1 SEHNR and CDR2 FQNEAQ (reference sequence). The CDR3 length is 12 residues. Trimming took 5 bases from V and 5 from J, leaving 7 bases between them.

The chain employs TRBV4-3 and TRBJ2-3; 14 bases match TRBD2. Germline CDR1 reads LGHNA; CDR2 reads YSLEER. This CDR3 has 17 residues. J was trimmed by 7 bases and V by 3 bases; bases with no gene match: 9. The chain's CDR3 is CASSQIWTSGRRHTQYF. The DNA for the CDR3 is TGCGCCAGCAGCCAGATTTGGACTAGCGGGAGGAGACATACGCAGTATTTT.